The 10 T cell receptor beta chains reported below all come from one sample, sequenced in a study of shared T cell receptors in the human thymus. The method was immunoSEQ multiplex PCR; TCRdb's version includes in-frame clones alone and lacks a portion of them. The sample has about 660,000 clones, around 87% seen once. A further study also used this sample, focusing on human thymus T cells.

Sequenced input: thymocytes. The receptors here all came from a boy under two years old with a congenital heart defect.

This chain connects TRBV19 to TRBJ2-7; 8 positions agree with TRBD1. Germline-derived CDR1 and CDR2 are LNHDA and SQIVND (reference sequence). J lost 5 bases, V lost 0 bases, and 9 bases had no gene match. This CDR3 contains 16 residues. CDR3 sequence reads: CASSIDLGQAIHEQYF. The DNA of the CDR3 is TGTGCCAGTAGTATAGATCTGGGACAGGCGATTCACGAGCAGTACTTC.

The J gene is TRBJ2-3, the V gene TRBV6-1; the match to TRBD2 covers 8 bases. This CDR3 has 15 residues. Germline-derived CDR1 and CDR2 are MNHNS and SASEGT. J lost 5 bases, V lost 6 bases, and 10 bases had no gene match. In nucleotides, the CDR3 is TGTGCCAGCAGCCCCCCGGCGGGGGGTGGAGATACGCAGTATTTT. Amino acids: CASSPPAGGGDTQYF.

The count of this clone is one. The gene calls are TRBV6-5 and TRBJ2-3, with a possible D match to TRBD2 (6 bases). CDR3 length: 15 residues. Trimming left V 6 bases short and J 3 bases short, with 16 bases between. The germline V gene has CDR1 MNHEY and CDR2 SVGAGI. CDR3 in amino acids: CASSPEPGVTDTQYF. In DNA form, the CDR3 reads TGTGCCAGCAGCCCAGAGCCGGGAGTAACAGATACGCAGTATTTT.

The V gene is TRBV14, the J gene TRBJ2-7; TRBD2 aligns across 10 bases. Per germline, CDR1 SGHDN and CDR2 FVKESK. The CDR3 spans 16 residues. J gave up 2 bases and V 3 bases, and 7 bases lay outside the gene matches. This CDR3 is CASSQVPAGGPYEQYF. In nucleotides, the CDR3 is TGTGCCAGCAGCCAGGTCCCAGCGGGAGGGCCCTACGAGCAGTACTTC.

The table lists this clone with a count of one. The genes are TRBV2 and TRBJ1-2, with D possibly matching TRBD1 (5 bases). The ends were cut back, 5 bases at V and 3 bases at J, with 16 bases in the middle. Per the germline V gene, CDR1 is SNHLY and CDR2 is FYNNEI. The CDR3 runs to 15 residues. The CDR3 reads CASSYQWGTYYGYTF. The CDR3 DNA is TGTGCCAGCAGTTACCAATGGGGCACTTACTATGGCTACACCTTC.

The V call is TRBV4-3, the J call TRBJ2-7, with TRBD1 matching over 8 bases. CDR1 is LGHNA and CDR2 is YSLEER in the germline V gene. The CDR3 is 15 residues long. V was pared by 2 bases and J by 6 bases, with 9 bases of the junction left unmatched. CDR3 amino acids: CASSQFPRGQGEQYF. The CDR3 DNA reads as TGCGCCAGCAGCCAATTTCCCAGGGGGCAGGGCGAGCAGTACTTC.

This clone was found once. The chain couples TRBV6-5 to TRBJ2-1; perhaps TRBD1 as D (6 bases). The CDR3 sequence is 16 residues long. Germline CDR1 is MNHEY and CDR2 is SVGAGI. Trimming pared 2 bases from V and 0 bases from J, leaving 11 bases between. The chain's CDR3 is CASSYVPGVSYNEQFF. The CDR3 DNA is TGTGCCAGCAGTTACGTCCCAGGGGTCTCCTACAATGAGCAGTTCTTC.

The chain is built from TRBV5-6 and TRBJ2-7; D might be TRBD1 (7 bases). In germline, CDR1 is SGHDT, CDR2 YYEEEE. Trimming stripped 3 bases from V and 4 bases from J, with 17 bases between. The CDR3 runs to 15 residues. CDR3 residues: CASSSGGRPGYEQYF. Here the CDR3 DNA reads TGTGCCAGCAGCTCAGGGGGGCGCCCGGGGTACGAGCAGTACTTC.

The CDR3 here is CASSPHYRGPRYEQYF. As DNA, the CDR3 is TGTGCCAGCAGTCCTCATTACAGGGGGCCCCGCTACGAGCAGTACTTC. The genes are TRBV27 and TRBJ2-7; 9 bases are a match to TRBD1. J was trimmed by 3 bases and V by 5 bases; bases with no gene match: 11. The CDR3 consists of 16 residues. The germline gives CDR1 MNHEY, CDR2 SMNVEV (reference sequence).

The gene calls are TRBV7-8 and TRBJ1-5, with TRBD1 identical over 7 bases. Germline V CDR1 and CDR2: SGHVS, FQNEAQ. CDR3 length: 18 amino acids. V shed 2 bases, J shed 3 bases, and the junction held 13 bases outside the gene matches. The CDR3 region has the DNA TGTGCCAGCAGCTTAAAAGACAGGGAATACCCTTCCAATCAGCCCCAGCATTTT. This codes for CASSLKDREYPSNQPQHF.